This paragraph reports one TCR beta chain. The target antigen is unknown. Measured with immunoSEQ multiplex PCR; TCRdb has only the in-frame clones, and not every one. The sample records around 110,000 clones, less than 95% being singletons. These data come from a study of graft-versus-host responses after intestinal transplantation. Study details: Tacrolimus plus steroids were given to all recipients for approximately 3 years, preceded by anti-thymocyte globulin induction.

Germline V gene data show CDR1 as SNHLY and CDR2 as FYNNEI. The CDR3 is 13 amino acids. With 9 bases clipped from V and 6 bases from J, the junction kept 8 bases outside the gene matches. Sequences were derived from unstimulated CD4+ T cells sorted from spleen or lymph node cells, sampled before intestinal transplant. The chain uses TRBV2 and TRBJ1-5, with 7 bases lining up with TRBD1. The receptor was derived from a human donor who received an intestinal transplant. For the CDR3, the DNA is TGTGCCAGGGGGACAGCGCAGGGTCAGCCCCAGCATTTT. This sequence encodes CARGTAQGQPQHF.